This TCR beta chain is drawn from a study of OX40 agonist ivuxolimab in advanced cancers. Broadly, across the study: The costimulatory receptor OX40 (CD134) was targeted by ivuxolimab, a fully human IgG2 agonistic monoclonal antibody. Intravenous ivuxolimab was administered to patients every 2 weeks at six dose levels: 0.01, 0.1, 0.3, 1.5, 3 and 10 mg/kg. Among the approximately 54 dose-escalation patients, some 20 had hepatocellular carcinoma, 15 or so melanoma, 9 renal cell carcinoma and 9 head and neck cancer. In the dose-escalation cohort, roughly 82% of patients were male, and the mean age was 60 years with a range of roughly 20 to 80. Prior anti-PD-1, anti-PD-L1 or anti-CTLA-4 therapy was permitted, and 40% of dose-escalation patients had received checkpoint inhibitors. Partial responses occurred in three dose-escalation patients, of whom one had hepatocellular carcinoma and two had cutaneous melanoma. Peripheral TCRbeta sequencing was intended to test whether TCR sequence diversity was altered and clonal T-cell expansion was caused by ivuxolimab. The paper reports the monotherapy dose-escalation portion (N of about 47 patients) of the phase I ivuxolimab trial.

Details on this clone: No antigen is known for it. The input lacks base qualities; no much larger clone sits a single base away.

Overall results and qualifications from the work: On average, CD8+ T cells showed more expanded clones than CD4+ T cells after ivuxolimab. Clonal expansion of both CD4+ and CD8+ blood T cells was observed from baseline to week 6 at doses 0.1 to 3.0 mg/kg. Which antigens the clonally expanded peripheral T cells were specific for was not determined. Low levels of normalized T-cell clonal expansion were also shown by some nonresponding patients. In the 0.1-3.0 mg/kg groups, partial responders had among the lowest normalized peripheral clonal expansion, particularly in CD8+ T cells.

To sequence the TCRbeta CDR3 region, genomic DNA was isolated from the sorted cells. TCRbeta CDR3 regions were sequenced using the immunoSEQ Assay. Held by TCRdb, this immuneACCESS table contains in-frame sequences only and omits some clones. Under half of the omission traces to an unresolved V gene where checked; the cause of the rest is unknown. The table for this sample lists tens of thousands of clones; approximately 90% of them were counted only once. About 7% of the sample is held by the ten biggest clonotypes. Patients with autoimmune disease history or receiving systemic immunosuppression were excluded from the trial. In every dose cohort, peripheral blood was drawn for TCR sequencing at baseline, cycle 4 day 1, and cycle 7 day 1. The samples were drawn from a first-in-human, open-label, multicenter phase I dose-escalation trial of ivuxolimab. Adults with locally advanced or metastatic melanoma, renal cell carcinoma, hepatocellular carcinoma or head and neck squamous cell carcinoma were enrolled in the trial. Before TCR sequencing, CD4+ and CD8+ T cells were separately sorted from peripheral blood.

The CDR3 spans 13 residues, from the cysteine through the phenylalanine. Left in the record is the CDR3 DNA by itself, 39 bases read in frame from the first base. The V and J ends are trimmed by 2 bases and 4 bases, leaving 8 bases between them. The CDR1 and CDR2 encoded by the germline V gene are SGHTA and FQGTGA. Source: CD4+ or CD8+ T cells sorted from blood, taken in a trial of the OX40 agonist ivuxolimab. The sequence derives from an adult with an advanced solid tumor such as melanoma, head and neck, liver or kidney cancer. The chain is encoded by TRBV7-3 joined to TRBJ2-5; a tentative D match to TRBD1 spans 5 bases. Here is the DNA: TGTGCCAGCAGCTTACAGGGTCGAGAGACCCAGTACTTC. This encodes CASSLQGRETQYF.